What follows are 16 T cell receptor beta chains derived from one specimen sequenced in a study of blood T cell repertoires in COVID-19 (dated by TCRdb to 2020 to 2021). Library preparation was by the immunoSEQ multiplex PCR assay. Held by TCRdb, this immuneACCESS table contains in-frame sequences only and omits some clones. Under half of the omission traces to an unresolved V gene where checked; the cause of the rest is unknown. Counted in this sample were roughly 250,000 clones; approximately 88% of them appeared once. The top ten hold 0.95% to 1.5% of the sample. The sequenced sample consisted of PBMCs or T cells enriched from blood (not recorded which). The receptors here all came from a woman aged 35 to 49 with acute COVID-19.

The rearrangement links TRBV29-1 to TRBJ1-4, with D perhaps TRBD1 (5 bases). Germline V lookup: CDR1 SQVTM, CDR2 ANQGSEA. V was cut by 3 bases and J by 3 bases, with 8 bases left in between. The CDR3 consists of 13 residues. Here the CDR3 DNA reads TGCAGCGTTGATACGGGGGCTAATGAAAAACTGTTTTTT. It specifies CSVDTGANEKLFF.

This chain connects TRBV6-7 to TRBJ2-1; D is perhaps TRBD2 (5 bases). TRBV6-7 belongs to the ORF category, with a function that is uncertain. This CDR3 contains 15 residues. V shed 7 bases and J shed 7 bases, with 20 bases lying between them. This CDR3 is CASTSGSGRRNEQFF. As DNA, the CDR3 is TGTGCCAGCACCTCTGGAAGCGGTCGGAGGAATGAGCAGTTCTTC.

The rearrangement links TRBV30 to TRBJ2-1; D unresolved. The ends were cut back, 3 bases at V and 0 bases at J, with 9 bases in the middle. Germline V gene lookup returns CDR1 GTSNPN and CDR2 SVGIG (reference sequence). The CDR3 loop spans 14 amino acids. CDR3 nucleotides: TGTGCCTGGAGCACCTTGAGCTCCTACAATGAGCAGTTCTTC. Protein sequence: CAWSTLSSYNEQFF. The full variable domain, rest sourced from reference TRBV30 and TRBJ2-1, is SQTIHQWPATLVQPVGSPLSLECTVEGTSNPNLYWYRQAAGRGLQLLFYSVGIGQISSEVPQNLSASRPQDRQFILSSKKLLLSDSGFYLCAWSTLSSYNEQFFGPGTRLTVL.

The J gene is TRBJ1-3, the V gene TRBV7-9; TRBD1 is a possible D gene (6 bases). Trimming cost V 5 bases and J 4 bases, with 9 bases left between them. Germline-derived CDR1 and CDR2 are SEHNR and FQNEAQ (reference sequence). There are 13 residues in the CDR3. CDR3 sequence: CASSRTGGNTIYF. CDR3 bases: TGTGCCAGCAGCCGCACAGGGGGAAACACCATATATTTT. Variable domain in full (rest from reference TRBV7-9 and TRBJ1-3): DTGVSQNPRHKITKRGQNVTFRCDPISEHNRLYWYRQTLGQGPEFLTYFQNEAQLEKSRLLSDRFSAERPKGSFSTLEIQRTEQGDSAMYLCASSRTGGNTIYFGEGSWLTVV.

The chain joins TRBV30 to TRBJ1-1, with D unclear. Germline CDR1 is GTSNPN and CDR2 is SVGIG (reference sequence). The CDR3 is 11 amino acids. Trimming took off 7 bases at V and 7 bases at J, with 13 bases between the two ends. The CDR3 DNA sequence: TGTGCCTACGAACTAAGCCTTGAAGCTTTCTTT. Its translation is CAYELSLEAFF.

DNA for the CDR3: TGTGCCAGCAGCCAAGATCAGATACCGAGGGGCTACACCTTC. It codes for CASSQDQIPRGYTF. This chain joins TRBV14 and TRBJ1-2; D uncertain. The V end was cut by 0 bases, the J end by 8 bases, with 13 bases between. The CDR3 is 14 residues long. Germline CDR1 reads SGHDN; CDR2 reads FVKESK.

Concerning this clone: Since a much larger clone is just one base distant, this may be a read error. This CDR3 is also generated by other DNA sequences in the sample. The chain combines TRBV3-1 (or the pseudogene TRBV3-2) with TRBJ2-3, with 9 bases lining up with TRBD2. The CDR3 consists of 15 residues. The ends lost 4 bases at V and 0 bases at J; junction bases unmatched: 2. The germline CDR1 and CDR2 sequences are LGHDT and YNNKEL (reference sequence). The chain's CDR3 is CASSPTSGSTDTQYF. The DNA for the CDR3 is TGTGCCAGCAGCCCGACTAGCGGTAGCACAGATACGCAGTATTTT.

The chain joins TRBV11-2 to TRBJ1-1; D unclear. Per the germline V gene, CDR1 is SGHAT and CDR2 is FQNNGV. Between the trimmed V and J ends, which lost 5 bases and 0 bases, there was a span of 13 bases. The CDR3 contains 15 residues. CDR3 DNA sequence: TGTGCCAGCAGCCGAAGTAGTTTCTTGAACACTGAAGCTTTCTTT. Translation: CASSRSSFLNTEAFF.

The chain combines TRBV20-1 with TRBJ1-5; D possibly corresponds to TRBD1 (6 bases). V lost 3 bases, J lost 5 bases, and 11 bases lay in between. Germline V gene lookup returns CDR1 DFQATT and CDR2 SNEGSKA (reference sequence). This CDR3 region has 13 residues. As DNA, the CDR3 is TGCAGTGCTAGTACAGGGAGCGATCAGCCCCAGCATTTT. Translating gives CSASTGSDQPQHF.

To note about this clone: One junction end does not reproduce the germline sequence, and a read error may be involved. CDR3 DNA sequence: TGTGCCAGCAGCTTAGTGGTGTCGGGGGTGGCCGCCTTC. This encodes CASSLVVSGVAAF. The rearrangement links TRBV7-8 to TRBJ1-2, with a tentative D call TRBD1 (5 bases). Germline V CDR1 and CDR2: SGHVS, FQNEAQ. The CDR3 is made up of 13 amino acids.

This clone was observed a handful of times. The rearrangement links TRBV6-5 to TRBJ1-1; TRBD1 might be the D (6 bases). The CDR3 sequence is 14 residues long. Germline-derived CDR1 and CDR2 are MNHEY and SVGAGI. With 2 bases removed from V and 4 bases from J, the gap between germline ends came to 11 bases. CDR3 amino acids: CASSYGRGGTEAFF. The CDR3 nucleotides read TGTGCCAGCAGTTACGGGAGGGGGGGCACTGAAGCTTTCTTT.

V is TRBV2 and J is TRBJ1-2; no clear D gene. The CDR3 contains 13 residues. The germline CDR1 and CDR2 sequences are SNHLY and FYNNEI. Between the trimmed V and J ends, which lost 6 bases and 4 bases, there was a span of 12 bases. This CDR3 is CASSVATGYGYTF. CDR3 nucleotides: TGTGCCAGCAGCGTCGCTACGGGCTATGGCTACACCTTC.

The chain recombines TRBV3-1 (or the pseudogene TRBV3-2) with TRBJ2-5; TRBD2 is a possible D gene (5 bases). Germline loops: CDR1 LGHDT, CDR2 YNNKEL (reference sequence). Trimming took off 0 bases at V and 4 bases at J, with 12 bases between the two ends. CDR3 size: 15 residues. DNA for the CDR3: TGTGCCAGCAGCCAAGATCCGCCGGCGGGAGAGACCCAGTACTTC. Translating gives CASSQDPPAGETQYF.

The CDR3 DNA is TGTGCCAGCAGCCCCGGCGGCGGGAGCACAGATACGCAGTATTTT. The encoded protein is CASSPGGGSTDTQYF. The gene calls are TRBV11-2 and TRBJ2-3, with D possibly matching TRBD2 (5 bases). Germline CDR1 SGHAT, CDR2 FQNNGV. CDR3 length equals 15 residues. Between the trimmed V and J ends, which lost 5 bases and 0 bases, there was a span of 12 bases.

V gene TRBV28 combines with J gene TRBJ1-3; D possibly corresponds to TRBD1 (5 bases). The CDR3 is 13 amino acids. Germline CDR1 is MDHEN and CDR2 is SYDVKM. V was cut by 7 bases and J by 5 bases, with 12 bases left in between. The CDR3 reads CASTGRARNTIYF. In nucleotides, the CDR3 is TGTGCCAGCACTGGCAGGGCCAGAAACACCATATATTTT.

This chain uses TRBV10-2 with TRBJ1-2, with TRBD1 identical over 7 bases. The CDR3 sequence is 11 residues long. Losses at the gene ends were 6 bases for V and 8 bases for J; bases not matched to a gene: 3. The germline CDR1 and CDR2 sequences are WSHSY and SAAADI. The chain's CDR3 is CASRQDRGYTF. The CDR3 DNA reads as TGCGCCAGCAGGCAGGACAGGGGCTACACCTTC.